A single sample is the source of the 2 T cell receptor beta chains below, sequenced in a study of early T cells in non-severe SARS-CoV-2 infection (dated by TCRdb to the early 2020s). The method was 5' RACE. Sequenced using a NextSeq 500. TCRdb reprocessing: public reads trimmed at Q25 with fastp, clones called with MiXCR, in-frame beta chains kept. Rows with a matching CDR3 protein are joined into one entry that keeps the most common DNA and genes. The sample includes 60,000 or so distinct CDR3 sequences, with 9.5% to 15% observed a single time. The ten largest clonotypes hold more than 7.5% of the sample. The specimen was whole blood. Receptors were obtained from an adult who was a healthcare worker with PCR-confirmed SARS-CoV-2 infection or an uninfected control (not recorded which).

This clonotype has a single count. Possible read error: a much larger clone is one base away. The J gene is TRBJ2-7, the V gene TRBV3-2. TRBV3-2 is an annotated pseudogene. The CDR3 extends over 12 amino acids. Written as DNA, the CDR3 is TGTGCCAGGAGCCAAGTATCCTACGAGCAGTACTTC. As protein: CARSQVSYEQYF.

There are many counts of this clonotype. The V gene is TRBV11-2, the J gene TRBJ2-7; D is ambiguous. This CDR3 comprises 13 residues. V lost 5 bases, J lost 5 bases, and 13 bases lay in between. The germline V gene has CDR1 SGHAT and CDR2 FQNNGV. CDR3 loop: CASSPDLSHEQYF. The CDR3 DNA follows: TGTGCCAGCAGCCCCGATCTTTCCCACGAGCAGTACTTC.